The T cell receptor (beta chain) under discussion was sequenced for a study of cytomegalovirus exposure and HLA in healthy donors. As for the study in general: Among 150 million to 200 million T cells, an earlier analysis found roughly 110 million unique TCR beta sequences.

Germline CDR1 and CDR2: SGHNT and YYREEE (reference sequence). The CDR3 totals 15 residues. V lost 3 bases and J lost 3, with 15 bases in between. A multiplex PCR was run with 60 Vbeta primers and 13 Jbeta primers. The repertoire was sequenced with immunoSEQ multiplex PCR; TCRdb's copy has only in-frame clones and lacks some. The sample has roughly 120,000 clones, 80% to 90% seen once. Concerning this clone: The antigen remains unidentified.

General observations from the study: What was likely a sequencing artifact was a cluster of highly shared sequence variants.

The source is a woman aged 18-29 years in good health and CMV-seropositive. The rearrangement joins TRBV5-4 to TRBJ1-1; D might be TRBD1 (5 bases). Sample: PBMCs. The CDR3 nucleotides are TGTGCCAGCAGCTCAGGAAGGGGCGAATACACTGAAGCTTTCTTT. Its protein product is CASSSGRGEYTEAFF.